This T cell receptor (beta chain) was profiled in a study of beta chain features in type 1 diabetes. The wider study: The patients were much like the healthy donors in age, gender and cell yields.

Since all of the isolated RNA was reverse transcribed, expressed TCRB transcripts were what got sequenced. The method was immunoSEQ multiplex PCR; TCRdb's version includes in-frame clones alone and lacks a portion of them. The data show 130,000 to 150,000 clones, around 50% seen once. CDR1 is LGHNA, CDR2 YNFKEQ, per germline. Unmatched junction bases numbered 12, after V lost 1 base and J lost 4 bases. CDR3 length: 17 amino acids. Every single donor gave one heparinised blood draw, and these averaged about 100 mL. In all sorted populations, purity surpassed 95%. The chain joins TRBV4-2 to TRBJ2-7, with 8 bases aligning to TRBD2. Sequencing input: Tregs from blood. This receptor was identified in a man aged 18 to 30 in good health. The CDR3 spells CASSQVTSGLTGYEQYF. The CDR3 DNA follows: TGTGCCAGCAGCCAAGTTACTAGCGGCCTCACTGGGTACGAGCAGTACTTC.